One sample yielded the 14 T cell receptor beta chains listed below, sequenced in a study of T cell changes during pregnancy in multiple sclerosis. Repertoires were generated with immunoSEQ multiplex PCR, while TCRdb's copy carries only in-frame clones and drops some. The sample includes about 66,000 clones, around nine tenths of them seen just once. Sequencing was performed on CD8+ T cells from peripheral blood mononuclear cells, taken before pregnancy. The receptors derive from a female donor with multiple sclerosis, enrolled in a pregnancy study.

The J gene is TRBJ2-1, the V gene TRBV27, with 7 nucleotides matching TRBD1. V shed 6 bases, J shed 5 bases, and the junction held 10 bases outside the gene matches. The CDR3 sequence is 15 residues long. Germline-derived CDR1 and CDR2 are MNHEY and SMNVEV (reference sequence). The chain's CDR3 is CASSDRERVHNEQFF. Written as DNA, the CDR3 is TGTGCCAGCAGCGACAGGGAGAGGGTCCACAATGAGCAGTTCTTC.

V is TRBV7-8 and J is TRBJ2-5; 8 nucleotides match TRBD1. Germline V gene sequence: CDR1 SGHVS, CDR2 FQNEAQ. Germline trimming cut 4 bases from V and 3 bases from J; bases unmatched to any gene: 4. This CDR3 spans 14 amino acids. The CDR3 reads CASSSSDREETQYF. In DNA, the CDR3 is TGTGCCAGCAGCTCCTCGGACAGGGAAGAGACCCAGTACTTC. The whole variable domain, filled in from reference TRBV7-8 and TRBJ2-5, reads GAGVSQSPRYKVAKRGQDVALRCDPISGHVSLFWYQQALGQGPEFLTYFQNEAQLDKSGLPSDRFFAERPEGSVSTLKIQRTQQEDSAVYLCASSSSDREETQYFGPGTRLLVL.

In its sample, this clone was seen a few times. The V and J genes are TRBV7-6 and TRBJ2-7; 7 nucleotides line up with TRBD2. J lost 6 bases, V lost 3 bases, and 11 bases had no gene match. The CDR3 totals 15 residues. Germline CDR1 is SGHVS and CDR2 is FNYEAQ. This CDR3 reads CASSFGSGDGFEQYF. In DNA, the CDR3 is TGTGCCAGCAGCTTTGGAAGCGGGGATGGGTTCGAGCAGTACTTC.

The chain has TRBV5-6 and TRBJ1-1; no clear D gene. Germline V gene data show CDR1 as SGHDT and CDR2 as YYEEEE. This CDR3 is 15 amino acids long. Trimming removed 1 base at V and 5 bases at J, with 15 bases between. The CDR3 region is CASSLWTPLRTEAFF. DNA of the CDR3: TGTGCCAGCAGCTTGTGGACTCCCCTGAGGACTGAAGCTTTCTTT.

The rearrangement links TRBV27 to TRBJ1-4, with D perhaps matching TRBD1 (6 bases). This CDR3 has 14 residues. Between the trimmed V and J ends, which lost 1 base and 7 bases, there was a span of 10 bases. Per germline, CDR1 MNHEY and CDR2 SMNVEV (reference sequence). CDR3 in DNA: TGTGCCAGCAGTTTATGGGGGCCGGGTGAAAAACTGTTTTTT. This translates into CASSLWGPGEKLFF.

To note about this clone: Since a much larger clone is just one base distant, this may be a read error. This chain joins TRBV14 and TRBJ2-1; TRBD2 is a possible D gene (5 bases). The V gene's germline CDR1 is SGHDN and CDR2 FVKESK. V shed 6 bases and J shed 3 bases, with 6 bases lying between them. This CDR3 comprises 12 residues. CDR3 sequence reads: CASSRGYNEQFF. Written as DNA, the CDR3 is TGTGCCAGCAGTCGGGGCTACAATGAGCAGTTCTTC.

V and J are TRBV6-1 and TRBJ2-1, with 8 nucleotides matching TRBD1. The V and J ends lost 6 bases and 7 bases, in that order; junction bases with no gene match: 5. Germline CDR1 and CDR2: MNHNS and SASEGT. This CDR3 contains 13 residues. The CDR3 DNA follows: TGTGCCAGCAGGGCAGGGGGCTGGAATGAGCAGTTCTTC. It translates to CASRAGGWNEQFF.

The chain combines TRBV25-1 with TRBJ1-2; D not resolved. Germline V gene sequence: CDR1 MGHDK, CDR2 SYGVNS. The V and J ends lost 10 bases and 4 bases respectively, with 10 bases between them. The CDR3 contains 11 residues. The CDR3 bases are TGTGCCACCCTATCCGCCTATGGCTACACCTTC. As protein: CATLSAYGYTF.

The chain recombines TRBV5-6 with TRBJ2-7; D possibly corresponds to TRBD2 (5 bases). Germline CDR1 SGHDT, CDR2 YYEEEE. There are 15 residues in the CDR3. The germline V and J ends were trimmed by 2 bases and 4 bases, with 16 bases remaining between them. The CDR3 protein is CASSFGRAPLYEQYF. CDR3 nucleotide sequence: TGTGCCAGCAGCTTCGGGCGGGCCCCCCTTTACGAGCAGTACTTC.

The chain couples TRBV6-1 to TRBJ2-7, with D maybe TRBD1 (6 bases). Per germline, CDR1 MNHNS and CDR2 SASEGT. There are 14 residues in the CDR3. Trimming took 2 bases from V and 2 from J, leaving 10 bases between them. The chain's CDR3 is CASSEQGSTYEQYF. As DNA, the CDR3 is TGTGCCAGCAGTGAACAGGGGTCTACCTACGAGCAGTACTTC.

Here the CDR3 DNA reads TGCGCCAGCAGTGAGACAGCAGGGGGCGGCTACACCTTC. As protein: CASSETAGGGYTF. The chain is built from TRBV10-2 and TRBJ1-2, with TRBD1 identical over 8 bases. V dropped 2 bases and J dropped 8; count of bases not matched to a gene: 4. Germline CDR1 reads WSHSY; CDR2 reads SAAADI. The CDR3 spans 13 residues.

The chain couples TRBV5-1 to TRBJ2-7; 8 positions agree with TRBD1. This CDR3 has 14 residues. V lost 3 bases to trimming and J lost 7 bases; unmatched junction nucleotides: 9. Per the germline V gene, CDR1 is SGHRS and CDR2 is YFSETQ. CDR3 nucleotides: TGCGCCAGCAGCTGGACAGGGTTGGAATGGGAGCAGTACTTC. Translation gives CASSWTGLEWEQYF.

The chain employs TRBV6-5 and TRBJ1-3, with D unresolved. CDR1 is MNHEY and CDR2 is SVGAGI in the germline V gene. V was cut by 4 bases and J by 1 base, with 14 bases left in between. The CDR3 length is 16 residues. The DNA for the CDR3 is TGTGCCAGCAGTTCCGGGAGGGAGGGTTCTGGAAACACCATATATTTT. Its translation is CASSSGREGSGNTIYF.

V usage is TRBV7-9 and J usage is TRBJ2-3; 8 bases line up with TRBD2. The CDR3 has 15 residues. The ends lost 5 bases at V and 3 bases at J; junction bases unmatched: 7. Germline CDR1 SEHNR, CDR2 FQNEAQ (reference sequence). The CDR3 DNA reads TGTGCCAGCAGCCCCTTTTCGGGGGGGACAGATACGCAGTATTTT. It translates to CASSPFSGGTDTQYF.